Listed below are T cell receptor beta chains from one sample, sequenced in a study of blood T cell repertoires in COVID-19. Produced via immunoSEQ multiplex PCR; TCRdb's table is partial and in-frame only. The sample carries about 250,000 clones, 87% recorded once. The sample comprised peripheral blood. The receptors originated from a man aged 18 to 29 with active or convalescent COVID-19. Both conserved end residues are part of each CDR3. The order of the fields is clone size, CDR3 length, D gene, J gene, V gene, CDR3 DNA, CDR3 protein. A D gene is named only where the DNA matches it firmly. Rows give clone size only sometimes, using once, few, many, or a class for an expanded clone.

>-|13|-|TRBJ2-1|TRBV7-6
TGTGCCAGCAGCTTAGGTCAGGGGTTTGAGCAGTTCTTC
CASSLGQGFEQFF
>-|13|-|TRBJ2-2|TRBV6-6
TGTGCCAGCAGTTACTCACATGGCGGGGAGCTGTTTTTT
CASSYSHGGELFF
>-|16|-|TRBJ1-4|TRBV6-4
TGTGCCAGCAGGGGGACACAAAGAGCAACTAATGAAAAACTGTTTTTT
CASRGTQRATNEKLFF
>-|16|TRBD1|TRBJ2-5|TRBV18
TGTGCCAGCTCACGTTTTCGGACAGGGGGACGAGAGACCCAGTACTTC
CASSRFRTGGRETQYF
>-|15|TRBD1|TRBJ1-6|TRBV7-2
TGTGCCAGCAGCAACGGGGACAGCTATAATTCACCCCTCCACTTT
CASSNGDSYNSPLHF
>-|14|-|TRBJ1-2|TRBV7-9
TGTGCCAGCAGCCCCCCCCTGGACAGCTATGGCTACACCTTC
CASSPPLDSYGYTF
>-|16|TRBD1|TRBJ2-1|TRBV27
TGTGCCAGCAGTTTACTCCTTGGACAGGGGCTCGGGGAGCAGTTCTTC
CASSLLLGQGLGEQFF
>-|13|-|TRBJ1-1|TRBV12-3/TRBV12-4
TGTGCCAGTGCGGGAGTTTTCAACACTGAAGCTTTCTTT
CASAGVFNTEAFF
>few|15|TRBD1|TRBJ1-2|TRBV4-1
TGCGCCAGCAGCCAAGCAGGACAGGGCGACTATGGCTACACCTTC
CASSQAGQGDYGYTF
>-|15|TRBD1|TRBJ1-4|TRBV6-6
TGTGCCAGCAGTCACCAGGGGGCGATTGCTGAAAAACTGTTTTTT
CASSHQGAIAEKLFF
>-|16|-|TRBJ2-1|TRBV21-1
TGTGCCAGCAGCAGACAACCCGACAGCTCCTACAATGAGCAGTTCTTC
CASSRQPDSSYNEQFF
>few|16|-|TRBJ1-2|TRBV9
TGTGCCAGCAGCCCCACGTGGGGCACACAGGCTAGAAGCTACACCTTC
CASSPTWGTQARSYTF
>-|13|-|TRBJ1-2|TRBV2
TGTGCCAGCAGCCCCAACAGGGATCGTGGCTACACCTTC
CASSPNRDRGYTF
>once|17|-|TRBJ1-3|TRBV6-1
TGTGCCAGCAGTGAAGCAGGGACAATACTTCTCGGAAACACCATATATTTT
CASSEAGTILLGNTIYF
>-|15|TRBD1|TRBJ1-1|TRBV2
TGTGCCAGCAGGCCGGGACAGGGGGTTGCCACTGAAGCTTTCTTT
CASRPGQGVATEAFF
>-|12|-|TRBJ2-3|TRBV29-1
TGCAGCGTTGAATTATCAGGCGTTAACTCGTATTTT
CSVELSGVNSYF
>-|17|-|TRBJ2-1|TRBV4-3
TGCGCCAGCAGCCAAAGAATTGGACTACGCTCCTACAATGAGCAGTTCTTC
CASSQRIGLRSYNEQFF
>-|13|-|TRBJ2-3|TRBV6-2/TRBV6-3
TGTGCCAGCAGTTACACTAGGGTAGATACGCAGTATTTT
CASSYTRVDTQYF
>-|17|TRBD2|TRBJ2-1|TRBV5-1
TGCGCCAGCAGCCACTTCCCTGGGAGCGGGGATTACAATGAGCAGTTCTTC
CASSHFPGSGDYNEQFF
>-|16|-|TRBJ2-1|TRBV6-2/TRBV6-3
TGTGCCAGCAGTTTGCCCCGTTCAAGACACCTCAATGAGCAGTTCTTC
CASSLPRSRHLNEQFF
>-|16|TRBD2|TRBJ2-2|TRBV10-1
TGCGCCAGCAGCTTATCCGGGACTAGTTCTTCTGGGGAGCTGTTTTTT
CASSLSGTSSSGELFF
>-|13|-|TRBJ2-7|TRBV5-1
TGCGCCAGCAGCCTGAGACTGGGCTACGAGCAGTACTTC
CASSLRLGYEQYF
>-|13|-|TRBJ2-5|TRBV7-3
TGTGCCAGCAGCTTGACAGCCCAAGAGACCCAGTACTTC
CASSLTAQETQYF
>-|17|TRBD1|TRBJ2-7|TRBV7-9
TGTGCCAGCAGCCCCGGGACAGGCCGACTGTTCTCCTACGAGCAGTACTTC
CASSPGTGRLFSYEQYF
>once|15|TRBD1|TRBJ1-1|TRBV28
TGTGCCAGCAGACCCAGGGGGATCGGGAACACTGAAGCTTTCTTT
CASRPRGIGNTEAFF
>-|15|-|TRBJ2-5|TRBV11-3
TGTGCCAGCAGCCCCCAGCCTGGGCCCACAGAGACCCAGTACTTC
CASSPQPGPTETQYF
>-|16|TRBD1|TRBJ2-2|TRBV19
TGTGCCAGTAGTATTCGAGGACAGGGGGCGGTCGGGGAGCTGTTTTTT
CASSIRGQGAVGELFF
>once|18|TRBD2|TRBJ2-5|TRBV11-2
TGTGCCAGCAGCTTAGTCTCCATTGAGGTAGCGGGGAAAGAGACCCAGTACTTC
CASSLVSIEVAGKETQYF
>-|15|TRBD2|TRBJ2-7|TRBV7-3
TGTGCCAGCAGCACTATCGGGGGGGCCTCCTACGAGCAGTACTTC
CASSTIGGASYEQYF
>-|14|-|TRBJ1-2|TRBV15
TGTGCCACCAGCAAAGATAGGGGTAGTGGAGGCTACACCTTC
CATSKDRGSGGYTF
>-|12|-|TRBJ1-1|TRBV2
TGTGCCAGCAGTGTTATCAGGTGGTCGACTTTCTTT
CASSVIRWSTFF
>few|12|-|TRBJ1-1|TRBV28
TGTGCCAGCAGTACCGGAGGGACTGAAGCTTTCTTT
CASSTGGTEAFF
>-|12|-|TRBJ2-7|TRBV7-6
TGTGCCAGCAGCGCTAAAGGAGGCGAGCAGTACTTC
CASSAKGGEQYF
>-|13|TRBD1|TRBJ1-1|TRBV11-2
TGTGCCAGCAGCTTAAGCAGGGGGGCTGAAGCTTTCTTT
CASSLSRGAEAFF
>-|16|-|TRBJ2-3|TRBV7-9
TGTGCCAGCAGCGCCCAAACTCCAACCGGGGCAGATACGCAGTATTTT
CASSAQTPTGADTQYF
>-|17|-|TRBJ2-7|TRBV18
TGTGCCAGCTCACCAGTTCCCAAGCGGAACAAGCCCTACGAGCAGTACTTC
CASSPVPKRNKPYEQYF
>-|17|-|TRBJ1-2|TRBV27
TGTGCCAGCAGTTTATACGCCGCGGGTGGCGCTAACTATGGCTACACCTTC
CASSLYAAGGANYGYTF
>-|13|-|TRBJ2-7|TRBV5-4
TGTGCCAGCAGCGCCGGACAAACCTACGAGCAGTACTTC
CASSAGQTYEQYF
>-|13|-|TRBJ2-3|TRBV19
TGTGCCAGTACGGCGGCTAGCACAGATACGCAGTATTTT
CASTAASTDTQYF
>-|16|TRBD2|TRBJ2-1|TRBV2
TGTGCCAGCAGTGGGACCGGGACTAGAGTTCCGAATGAGCAGTTCTTC
CASSGTGTRVPNEQFF
>-|19|TRBD1|TRBJ1-6|TRBV27
TGTGCCAGCAGTCCAAACGGTTTACAGGGGGCCGACTATAATTCACCCCTCCACTTT
CASSPNGLQGADYNSPLHF
>-|15|-|TRBJ2-2|TRBV14
TGTGCCAGCAGCCAGGGGCGTCAGCACACCGGGGAGCTGTTTTTT
CASSQGRQHTGELFF
>-|13|-|TRBJ2-1|TRBV5-4
TGTGCCAGCAGCTCCACAGGGTCAAATGAGCAGTTCTTC
CASSSTGSNEQFF
>-|17|-|TRBJ1-6|TRBV5-8
TGTGCCAGCAGCAATAGCGCTCGGAGCTCCTATAATTCACCCCTCCACTTT
CASSNSARSSYNSPLHF
>-|15|-|TRBJ2-7|TRBV7-2
TGTGCCAGCAGGTCCGGACGGGAGAGCTCCTACGAGCAGTACTTC
CASRSGRESSYEQYF
>-|13|-|TRBJ2-7|TRBV11-2
TGTGCCAGCAGCTCGATGGAGGGGGCTCGGAAGTACTTC
CASSSMEGARKYF
>-|17|-|TRBJ1-3|TRBV28
TGTGCCAGCAGTGGCGGTTCGGCGGAGAGCTCTGGAAACACCATATATTTT
CASSGGSAESSGNTIYF
>-|16|-|TRBJ2-2|TRBV11-2
TGTGCCAGCAGCCGTATTAGGACTTCGAACACCGGGGAGCTGTTTTTT
CASSRIRTSNTGELFF
>-|16|-|TRBJ2-5|TRBV5-1
TGCGCCAGCAGCTTGGGGGCGACAGGAAACCAAGAGACCCAGTACTTC
CASSLGATGNQETQYF
>-|13|-|TRBJ1-1|TRBV11-2
TGTGCCAGCAGCTTAGCCACAGGGATACGCGCTTTCTTT
CASSLATGIRAFF
>-|12|-|TRBJ1-2|TRBV19
TGTGCCAGTAGTATATCTGTTTATGGCTACACCTTC
CASSISVYGYTF
>once|14|TRBD1|TRBJ2-7|TRBV29-1
TGCAGCGTCGCGTTGACAGGGGGGACCTACGAGCAGTACTTC
CSVALTGGTYEQYF
>once|16|-|TRBJ1-3|TRBV6-2/TRBV6-3
TGTGCCAGCAGGCCTTCCCTCTTGGCTTCTGGAAACACCATATATTTT
CASRPSLLASGNTIYF